These 6 T cell receptor beta chains came from one sample sequenced in a study of T cell repertoires in cytomegalovirus infection. TCRdb recomputed calls from the reads with MiXCR, one row per CDR3 protein. Of about 920,000 distinct CDR3 sequences in the sample, approximately 32% were seen once. No cognate antigen is known for these TCRs. This sample comprised cultured CD8+ T cells from PBMCs, obtained from culture after CMV antigen stimulation. The receptors come from a human donor in good health (CMV status not recorded). Some clones in this sample may be carry-over from other donors' samples.

This chain uses TRBV18 with TRBJ2-5; D possibly corresponds to TRBD1 (6 bases). With 6 bases removed from V and 2 bases from J, the gap between germline ends came to 10 bases. CDR1 and CDR2 (germline): KGHSH, LQKENI. The CDR3 loop spans 13 amino acids. The CDR3 coding sequence is TGTGCCAGCTCCCGACAGGAACAAGAGACCCAGTACTTC. Residues: CASSRQEQETQYF. The entire variable domain, with the rest obtained from reference TRBV18 and TRBJ2-5, is as follows: NAGVMQNPRHLVRRRGQEARLRCSPMKGHSHVYWYRQLPEEGLKFMVYLQKENIIDESGMPKERFSAEFPKEGPSILRIQQVVRGDSAAYFCASSRQEQETQYFGPGTRLLVL.

The V and J genes are TRBV7-9 and TRBJ1-4; unclear D gene. Germline lookup yields CDR1 SEHNR and CDR2 FQNEAQ (reference sequence). CDR3 length: 15 amino acids. Trimming took 5 bases from V and 7 from J, leaving 17 bases between them. Here the CDR3 DNA reads TGTGCCAGCAGCCCCCTAGGAAGGGTTGCTGAAAAACTGTTTTTT. As protein: CASSPLGRVAEKLFF.

This clonotype was picked up a small number of times. CDR3 nucleotides: TGTGCCAGCAGTCAGACAGGGGCCGACACAGATACGCAGTATTTT. Amino acid sequence: CASSQTGADTDTQYF. This chain connects TRBV7-3 to TRBJ2-3; 8 bases map to TRBD1. Per germline, CDR1 SGHTA and CDR2 FQGTGA. J was trimmed by 2 bases and V by 6 bases; bases with no gene match: 7. CDR3 length: 15 residues.

The chain combines TRBV6-2 or TRBV6-3 with TRBJ1-2, with D unclear. The CDR3 runs 10 residues. Germline values: CDR1 MNHEY, CDR2 SVGEGT. Deletions cut 2 bases from V and 8 bases from J, with 3 bases between. The CDR3 DNA reads as TGTGCCAGCAGTTACCCGGGCTACACCTTC. It translates to CASSYPGYTF.

In this sample, this clonotype turned up a few times. The chain links TRBV27 to TRBJ2-3, with 11 bases lining up with TRBD2. V gave up 6 bases and J gave up 2 bases; unmatched junction bases: 7. The germline CDR1 and CDR2 sequences are MNHEY and SMNVEV (reference sequence). This CDR3 comprises 16 residues. The CDR3 bases are TGTGCCAGCAGCTTTAGCGGGGGGGAATTCACAGATACGCAGTATTTT. Encoded protein: CASSFSGGEFTDTQYF.

This clonotype showed up many times. At one end the junction does not follow the germline gene, possibly because of a read error. This rearrangement joins TRBV5-6 to TRBJ2-1; maybe TRBD2 (6 bases). This CDR3 is built from 15 residues. The germline CDR1 and CDR2 sequences are SGHDT and YYEEEE. CDR3 loop: CASSLGGAGYNEQFF. The CDR3 region has the DNA TGTGCTAGCAGCTTAGGAGGGGCGGGCTACAATGAGCAGTTCTTC.